The following is a T cell receptor beta chain sequence with its context. The CDR3 contains 16 residues. The V and J ends lost 4 bases and 2 bases, in that order; junction bases with no gene match: 10. Germline V CDR1 and CDR2: SGHRS, YFSETQ. The record originates from a study of cytomegalovirus exposure and HLA in healthy donors. Libraries were prepared by immunoSEQ multiplex PCR; TCRdb keeps only in-frame clonotypes and omits some of them. The sample has roughly 150,000 clones; approximately 96% are singletons. The source is a woman aged 18-29 years in good health and CMV-seronegative. The chain joins TRBV5-1 to TRBJ2-5; 8 positions match TRBD1. The sample was PBMCs. The CDR3 region is CASSPVGRQGQETQYF. As DNA, the CDR3 is TGCGCCAGCAGCCCAGTGGGCCGACAGGGGCAAGAGACCCAGTACTTC.